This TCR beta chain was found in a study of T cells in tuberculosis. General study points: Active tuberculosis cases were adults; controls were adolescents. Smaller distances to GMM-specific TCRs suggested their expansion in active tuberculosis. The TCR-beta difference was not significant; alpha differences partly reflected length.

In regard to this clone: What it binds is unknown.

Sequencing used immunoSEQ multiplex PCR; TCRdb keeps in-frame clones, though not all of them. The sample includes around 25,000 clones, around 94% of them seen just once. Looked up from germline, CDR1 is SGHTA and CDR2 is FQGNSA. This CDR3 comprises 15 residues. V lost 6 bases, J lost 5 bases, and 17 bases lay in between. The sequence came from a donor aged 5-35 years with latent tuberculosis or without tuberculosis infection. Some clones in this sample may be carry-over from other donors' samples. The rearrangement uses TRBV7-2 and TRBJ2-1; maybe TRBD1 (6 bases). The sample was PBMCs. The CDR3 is CASSGVGGRDNEQFF. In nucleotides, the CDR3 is TGTGCCAGCAGTGGAGTTGGGGGCAGGGACAATGAGCAGTTCTTC.